This T cell receptor (beta chain) is from a study of human T cells and chemical hapten exposure. Germline CDR1 reads SNHLY; CDR2 reads FYNNEI. The V and J ends lost 6 bases and 6 bases respectively, with 12 bases between them. The CDR3 contains 14 residues. Time point meaning: healthy volunteer bleed at 6 weeks. Sequencing started from total RNA isolated from unfractionated whole blood. The table lists this clonotype with many counts. Single cDNA molecules in the library carried unique molecular identifiers attached during preparation. MiXCR was run by TCRdb on the RACE reads, yielding one entry per CDR3 protein. The sample holds around 35,000 distinct CDR3 sequences, about 5.5% seen once.

This receptor was obtained from a human donor in good health. Some clones in this sample may be carry-over from other donors' samples. The chain uses TRBV2 and TRBJ1-6; D is perhaps TRBD1 (6 bases). Sequencing was carried out using whole blood. CDR3 in amino acids: CASSLGQTNSPLHF. As DNA, the CDR3 is TGTGCCAGCAGCCTCGGACAGACTAATTCACCCCTCCACTTT.